This entry lists 4 T cell receptor beta chains sequenced from one sample in a study of shared clonotypes between healthy human individuals (TCRdb year 2020). Library preparation was by the immunoSEQ multiplex PCR assay. TCRdb carries this immuneACCESS record with in-frame sequences only. Its versions omit some clonotypes, under half of them owing to an unresolved V gene in the studies checked, with the rest unexplained. The sample contains around 2.5 million clones, 93% of them found a single time. In total, the top ten clones hold about 0.39% of the sample. What was sequenced was naive CD4+ T cells from PBMCs. What the cell subset or site label conveys for this sample: CD45RA+ positively selected. The receptors here all came from a man aged 18 to 30 in good health. Some clones in this sample may be carry-over from other donors' samples.

V usage is TRBV7-3 and J usage is TRBJ1-1, with a tentative D call TRBD1 (5 bases). In germline, CDR1 is SGHTA, CDR2 FQGTGA. CDR3 length: 13 residues. Trimming took 1 base from V and 8 from J, leaving 11 bases between them. Here the CDR3 DNA reads TGTGCCAGCAGCTTAAGGGGCAGCGGAGAAGCTTTCTTT. Its protein is CASSLRGSGEAFF.

The rearrangement links TRBV10-3 to TRBJ2-7; unclear D gene. The V gene lost 6 bases and the J gene lost 2 bases, with 11 bases spanning the gap. The CDR3 consists of 13 residues. Germline V gives CDR1 ENHRY, CDR2 SYGVKD. The chain's CDR3 is CAISAGPTYEQYF. CDR3 sequence (DNA): TGTGCCATCAGCGCAGGACCAACCTACGAGCAGTACTTC.

Notes on this clone: Within the sample, other DNA sequences also encode this same CDR3. The CDR3 loop reads CASSLVTGSSYEQYF. The CDR3 DNA is TGCGCCAGCAGCTTGGTTACGGGGTCAAGCTACGAGCAGTACTTC. The chain recombines TRBV5-1 with TRBJ2-7; D perhaps matches TRBD2 (5 bases). Trimming removed 0 bases from V and 3 bases from J, with 13 bases in between. CDR1 is SGHRS and CDR2 is YFSETQ in the germline V gene. This CDR3 comprises 15 residues.

J is TRBJ2-1 and V is TRBV2; no firm D call. Germline V CDR1 and CDR2: SNHLY, FYNNEI. The CDR3 sequence is 13 residues long. V lost 5 bases, J lost 4 bases, and 9 bases lay in between. This chain's CDR3 is CASSLIDYNEQFF. In nucleotides, the CDR3 is TGTGCCAGCAGTTTGATCGATTACAATGAGCAGTTCTTC.